Sequencing of this T cell receptor beta chain was carried out in a study of T-cell reconstitution after alpha-beta-depleted transplantation in children. As it was prepared, the TCRbeta library received unique molecular identifiers. TCRdb reanalysed the PCR reads using MiXCR and keeps one entry per CDR3 protein. The data show 600,000 to 700,000 distinct CDR3 sequences, over 15% seen once. This clonotype was picked up a small number of times. J was trimmed by 5 bases and V by 6 bases; bases with no gene match: 8. From germline, CDR1 is DFQATT and CDR2 SNEGSKA (reference sequence). CDR3 length: 13 amino acids.

The sample in question was PBMCs from the stem cell graft donor, obtained from the stem cell graft. The chain uses TRBV20-1 and TRBJ2-7; 9 bases are a match to TRBD1. This clonotype originated in a human donor who donated a stem cell graft to a child with acute myeloid leukemia. This CDR3 is CSAGGTGYHEQYF. The CDR3 coding sequence is TGCAGTGCCGGGGGGACAGGGTACCACGAGCAGTACTTC.